This T cell receptor (beta chain) appears in the sequencing data of a study of T cell responses to AZD1222 COVID-19 vaccine. Repertoires were generated with immunoSEQ multiplex PCR, while TCRdb's copy carries only in-frame clones and drops some. The table lists under 140,000 clones, 81% of them singletons, with approximately 4.6% in the top ten. This clone was detected only a few times. CDR1 is MNHEY and CDR2 is SVGEGT in the germline V gene. CDR3 size: 15 residues. V lost 2 bases and J lost 3; bases outside the gene matches: 6. The sequencing here drew on peripheral blood, taken on day 0 of AZD1222 vaccination. The clonotype originates from an adult in good health. The chain is built from TRBV6-2 or TRBV6-3 and TRBJ1-2, with TRBD1 matching over 7 bases. DNA of the CDR3: TGTGCCAGCAGTTACGAAGAACAGGGGTACTATGGCTACACCTTC. It is translated as CASSYEEQGYYGYTF.